The 27 T cell receptor beta chains presented below share a single source sample, sequenced in a study of OX40 agonist ivuxolimab in advanced cancers. Clones were read by immunoSEQ multiplex PCR, and TCRdb kept only the in-frame ones, dropping some. The sample holds approximately 81,000 clones, about 86% seen once. The material was CD4+ or CD8+ T cells sorted from blood, obtained in a trial of the OX40 agonist ivuxolimab. The receptors shown here come from an adult with an advanced solid tumor such as melanoma, head and neck, liver or kidney cancer.

V gene TRBV5-1 combines with J gene TRBJ2-7, with D maybe TRBD1 (6 bases). Trimming removed 1 base from V and 7 bases from J, with 15 bases in between. The CDR3 length is 14 residues. Germline loops: CDR1 SGHRS, CDR2 YFSETQ. The CDR3 reads CASSLTQGSGEQYF. For the CDR3, the DNA is TGCGCCAGCAGCTTGACACAGGGATCTGGAGAGCAGTACTTC.

The chain links TRBV4-1 to TRBJ2-1; D tentatively reads TRBD1 or TRBD2 (5 bases each). Germline values: CDR1 MGHRA, CDR2 YSYEKL. V lost 0 bases, J lost 1 base, and 10 bases lay in between. The CDR3 covers 16 residues. The CDR3 bases are TGCGCCAGCAGCCAAGATTGGGGGAGTTCCTACAATGAGCAGTTCTTC. It codes for CASSQDWGSSYNEQFF.

The CDR3 protein is CASSPNNGGKQYF. CDR3 DNA: TGTGCCAGCAGCCCCAATAATGGGGGGAAGCAGTATTTT. The V and J genes are TRBV11-1 and TRBJ2-3, with D possibly matching TRBD2 (6 bases). The CDR3 is 13 amino acids. Per germline, CDR1 SGHAT and CDR2 FQDESV (reference sequence). The V end was cut by 5 bases, the J end by 11 bases, with 17 bases between.

In this sample, this clone turned up a few times. The rearrangement uses TRBV5-8 and TRBJ2-5; TRBD2 matches 15 bases. Germline CDR1 is SGHTS and CDR2 is YDEGEE. The CDR3 sequence is 17 residues long. The ends lost 3 bases at V and 5 bases at J; junction bases unmatched: 8. This chain's CDR3 is CASSSEGLAGGRETQYF. In DNA form, the CDR3 reads TGTGCCAGCAGCTCAGAGGGACTAGCGGGAGGTCGGGAGACCCAGTACTTC.

This chain connects TRBV7-9 to TRBJ2-5; TRBD1 is a possible D gene (6 bases). V shed 2 bases and J shed 0 bases, with 7 bases lying between them. Germline values: CDR1 SEHNR, CDR2 FQNEAQ (reference sequence). This CDR3 has 14 amino acids. CDR3 DNA: TGTGCCAGCAGCTTAAACAGGGACCAAGAGACCCAGTACTTC. It yields the protein CASSLNRDQETQYF.

The chain has TRBV19 and TRBJ1-4; D is perhaps TRBD1 (5 bases). V lost 7 bases to trimming and J lost 7 bases, with 13 bases between them. Per germline, CDR1 LNHDA and CDR2 SQIVND (reference sequence). The CDR3 is made up of 13 amino acids. DNA of the CDR3: TGTGCCAGTATCTCCAGGGAGCGTGAAAAACTGTTTTTT. Translating it yields CASISREREKLFF.

This clone was seen a handful of times. In DNA form, the CDR3 reads TGTGCCAGCTCACCATCCGACGGTAACTATGGCTACACCTTC. Translation: CASSPSDGNYGYTF. The V call is TRBV18, the J call TRBJ1-2; D is unclear. The CDR3 is 14 amino acids. Germline CDR1 KGHSH, CDR2 LQKENI. V gave up 2 bases and J gave up 1 base, with 8 bases separating them.

This clone occurred a few times. The chain has TRBV19 and TRBJ1-4; unclear D gene. The CDR3 consists of 12 residues. Trimming took 5 bases from V and 5 from J, leaving 6 bases between them. Germline loops: CDR1 LNHDA, CDR2 SQIVND (reference sequence). This CDR3 is CASSSENEKLFF. In nucleotides, the CDR3 is TGTGCCAGTAGTTCAGAAAATGAAAAACTGTTTTTT.

The CDR3 region is CASSLVGRQYF. The CDR3 DNA reads TGTGCCAGCAGCTTGGTAGGACGTCAGTACTTC. V is TRBV5-6 and J is TRBJ2-7; D not certain. Trimming took 0 bases from V and 10 from J, leaving 8 bases between them. The CDR3 length is 11 residues. Per the germline V gene, CDR1 is SGHDT and CDR2 is YYEEEE.

V usage is TRBV6-1 and J usage is TRBJ1-4; 8 nucleotides align to TRBD1. The germline gives CDR1 MNHNS, CDR2 SASEGT. V was pared by 7 bases and J by 3 bases, with 7 bases of the junction left unmatched. The CDR3 covers 15 residues. In DNA, the CDR3 is TGTGCCAGCAAAACGACAGGGGTCGCTAATGAAAAACTGTTTTTT. Its translation: CASKTTGVANEKLFF.

This chain connects TRBV5-1 to TRBJ2-7; D perhaps matches TRBD2 (6 bases). The CDR3 sequence is 16 residues long. The V end was cut by 5 bases, the J end by 7 bases, with 25 bases between. The V gene's germline CDR1 is SGHRS and CDR2 YFSETQ. As DNA, the CDR3 is TGCGCCAGCAGTTTTTCACCACTAGCTACCCTTGGAGAGCAGTACTTC. It specifies CASSFSPLATLGEQYF.

This chain connects TRBV11-2 to TRBJ1-2, with D unresolved. V was clipped by 5 bases and J by 8 bases, with 18 bases between them. The CDR3 extends over 14 amino acids. Germline CDR1 and CDR2: SGHAT and FQNNGV. The chain's CDR3 is CASSRVGEWLGYTF. CDR3 nucleotide sequence: TGTGCCAGCAGCCGTGTCGGGGAATGGTTAGGCTACACCTTC.

The CDR3 sequence is CASSPGGDRVYEQYF. The DNA of the CDR3 is TGTGCCAGCAGCCCCGGTGGGGACAGGGTCTACGAGCAGTACTTC. V usage is TRBV11-2 and J usage is TRBJ2-7; 9 bases are shared with TRBD1. Germline V gene lookup returns CDR1 SGHAT and CDR2 FQNNGV. The CDR3 runs 15 residues. The V gene end was trimmed by 5 bases and the J gene end by 3 bases; junction bases not matched to a gene: 8.

The chain couples TRBV7-2 to TRBJ2-7, with D unclear. The germline CDR1 and CDR2 sequences are SGHTA and FQGNSA. Trimming left V 5 bases short and J 6 bases short, with 8 bases between. The CDR3 is 11 residues long. CDR3 loop: CASSPSFEQYF. The CDR3 DNA reads as TGTGCCAGCAGCCCCTCATTCGAGCAGTACTTC.

This clone has only a few counts. DNA of the CDR3: TGTGCCAGCTCACGGGCCTCGTCGAACGAGCAGTACTTC. Its translation: CASSRASSNEQYF. V and J are TRBV18 and TRBJ2-7; D not certain. The CDR3 totals 13 residues. Germline V gene data show CDR1 as KGHSH and CDR2 as LQKENI. V shed 4 bases and J shed 5 bases, with 12 bases lying between them.

The chain recombines TRBV5-6 with TRBJ2-3, with 9 bases aligning to TRBD2. With V trimmed by 1 base and J by 4 bases, 7 bases remained unmatched. This CDR3 has 16 amino acids. Germline V gene lookup returns CDR1 SGHDT and CDR2 YYEEEE. CDR3: CASSLRTSVSPDTQYF. CDR3 sequence (DNA): TGTGCCAGCAGCTTGCGGACTAGCGTGAGTCCAGATACGCAGTATTTT.

The CDR3, as DNA: TGCGCCAGCAGCCAAGATGAAAATTTAGGAGCTTCACCCCTCCACTTT. Protein product: CASSQDENLGASPLHF. The V call is TRBV4-1, the J call TRBJ1-6; no clear D gene. Germline values: CDR1 MGHRA, CDR2 YSYEKL. There are 16 residues in the CDR3. Trimming took off 0 bases at V and 9 bases at J, with 15 bases between the two ends.

The chain has TRBV19 and TRBJ2-1; a weak D match, TRBD2 (7 bases). The CDR3 spans 16 residues. The V gene lost 1 base and the J gene lost 4 bases, with 14 bases spanning the gap. The germline gives CDR1 LNHDA, CDR2 SQIVND (reference sequence). CDR3 protein: CASSIVRGAKYNEQFF. The CDR3 DNA sequence: TGTGCCAGTAGTATAGTTCGGGGGGCGAAGTACAATGAGCAGTTCTTC.

This clone was found once. J is TRBJ2-2 and V is TRBV11-3; 8 positions agree with TRBD1. The CDR3 totals 15 residues. V dropped 5 bases and J dropped 8; count of bases not matched to a gene: 10. Per the germline V gene, CDR1 is SGHNT and CDR2 is YENEEA. CDR3 sequence: CASSTLGQGIGELFF. CDR3 DNA: TGTGCCAGCAGCACCTTAGGACAGGGTATAGGGGAGCTGTTTTTT. The full variable domain, with the rest looked up from reference TRBV11-3 and TRBJ2-2, is EAGVVQSPRYKIIEKKQPVAFWCNPISGHNTLYWYLQNLGQGPELLIRYENEEAVDDSQLPKDRFSAERLKGVDSTLKIQPAELGDSAVYLCASSTLGQGIGELFFGEGSRLTVL.

With regard to this clone: The same CDR3 also results from other DNA sequences found in this sample. The genes are TRBV14 and TRBJ2-2, with D unresolved. The CDR3 has 14 residues. The germline V gene encodes CDR1 SGHDN and CDR2 FVKESK. With 1 base removed from V and 0 bases from J, the gap between germline ends came to 3 bases. As DNA, the CDR3 is TGTGCCAGCAGCCAAGGGACGAACACCGGGGAGCTGTTTTTT. Its translation: CASSQGTNTGELFF.

This clone was seen a few times. The chain combines TRBV18 with TRBJ1-5; 9 bases align to TRBD1. In germline, CDR1 is KGHSH, CDR2 LQKENI. The CDR3 runs 17 residues. V lost 4 bases and J lost 4; bases outside the gene matches: 11. CDR3 DNA sequence: TGTGCCAGCTCACTTACGGGACAGGGTGGATTTAATCAGCCCCAGCATTTT. Amino acid sequence: CASSLTGQGGFNQPQHF.

This clone appeared a few times. The chain couples TRBV7-3 to TRBJ2-2, with D possibly being TRBD1 (6 bases). The CDR3 runs to 17 residues. Trimming took 5 bases from V and 6 from J, leaving 22 bases between them. Germline-derived CDR1 and CDR2 are SGHTA and FQGTGA. The CDR3 region is CASSAGAGAVFSGELFF. For the CDR3, the DNA is TGTGCCAGCAGCGCCGGGGCAGGGGCGGTATTTTCCGGGGAGCTGTTTTTT.

The J gene is TRBJ2-3, the V gene TRBV4-2, with D uncertain. Trimming removed 1 base from V and 5 bases from J, with 7 bases in between. Germline-derived CDR1 and CDR2 are LGHNA and YNFKEQ. There are 13 residues in the CDR3. For the CDR3, the DNA is TGTGCCAGCAGCCAAGGCCTCCGAGATACGCAGTATTTT. Protein product: CASSQGLRDTQYF.

V is TRBV11-2 and J is TRBJ1-1, with 10 bases lining up with TRBD1. Per germline, CDR1 SGHAT and CDR2 FQNNGV. J lost 4 bases, V lost 2 bases, and 4 bases had no gene match. The CDR3 runs 15 residues. For the CDR3, the DNA is TGTGCCAGCAGCTTATTAAGACAGGGGGCCACTGAAGCTTTCTTT. Translation: CASSLLRQGATEAFF. Combining the CDR3 with reference TRBV11-2 and TRBJ1-1 gives the whole variable domain EAGVAQSPRYKIIEKRQSVAFWCNPISGHATLYWYQQILGQGPKLLIQFQNNGVVDDSQLPKDRFSAERLKGVDSTLKIQPAKLEDSAVYLCASSLLRQGATEAFFGQGTRLTVV.

The chain uses TRBV29-1 and TRBJ2-7, with D perhaps matching TRBD2 (5 bases). Germline V gene data show CDR1 as SQVTM and CDR2 as ANQGSEA. CDR3 length equals 14 residues. The V gene lost 4 bases and the J gene lost 2 bases, with 15 bases spanning the gap. The CDR3: CSVVLREKPYEQYF. In nucleotides, the CDR3 is TGCAGCGTTGTACTACGGGAAAAGCCCTACGAGCAGTACTTC.

CDR3 amino acids: CASSQDLSTDTQYF. CDR3 nucleotide sequence: TGTGCCAGCAGCCAAGATCTGAGTACAGATACGCAGTATTTT. The J gene is TRBJ2-3, the V gene TRBV4-2; D uncertain. Germline CDR1 and CDR2: LGHNA and YNFKEQ. V lost 0 bases, J lost 3 bases, and 7 bases lay in between. This CDR3 spans 14 amino acids.

This chain links TRBV10-1 with TRBJ2-2; TRBD2 aligns across 8 bases. This CDR3 contains 18 residues. In germline, CDR1 is WNHNN, CDR2 SYGVQD (reference sequence). With V trimmed by 3 bases and J by 4 bases, 13 bases remained unmatched. The CDR3 DNA reads TGCGCCAGCAGTGATCCAGGCGTTAGCGGGGAGCGCACCGGGGAGCTGTTTTTT. Amino acid sequence: CASSDPGVSGERTGELFF.